This TCR beta chain was profiled in a study of T cell responses to AZD1222 COVID-19 vaccine. Assay used: immunoSEQ multiplex PCR; TCRdb lists only in-frame clones, some missing. The sample carries 210,000 or so clones, approximately 94% recorded once. Regarding the study as a whole: Nearly half of spike-specific TCRs reportedly go after variant regions that carry no mutations. Clonal diversity was possibly underestimated, and the donors were mostly white British, with more females. Repertoires were obtained solely post-peak T cell response. With two AZD1222 doses given, Spike-specific TCR breadth and depth both rose.

Comment on this clone: Its cognate antigen is unknown.

This material consisted of peripheral blood, taken 28 days after the second dose of the MenACWY control vaccine. This TCR was recovered from an adult who received the MenACWY meningococcal vaccine as a control.

CDR3 nucleotides: TGCGCCAGCAGCCCCCGGGGAGGGGAGAGTTCCGGGGCCAACGTCCTGACTTTC. Translated: CASSPRGGESSGANVLTF. J is TRBJ2-6 and V is TRBV5-1; 7 nucleotides line up with TRBD2. The V gene end was trimmed by 4 bases and the J gene end by 4 bases; junction bases not matched to a gene: 14. This CDR3 contains 18 residues. Per germline, CDR1 SGHRS and CDR2 YFSETQ.